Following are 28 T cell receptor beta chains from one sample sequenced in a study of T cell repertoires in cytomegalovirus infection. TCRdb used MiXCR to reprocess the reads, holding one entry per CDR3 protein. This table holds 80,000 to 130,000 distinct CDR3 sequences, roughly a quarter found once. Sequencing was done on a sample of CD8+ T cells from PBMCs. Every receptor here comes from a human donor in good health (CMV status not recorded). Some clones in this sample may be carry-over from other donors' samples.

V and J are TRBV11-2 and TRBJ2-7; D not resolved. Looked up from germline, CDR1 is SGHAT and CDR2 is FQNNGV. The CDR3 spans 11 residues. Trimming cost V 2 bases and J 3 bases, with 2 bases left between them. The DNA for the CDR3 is TGTGCCAGCAGCTTACTCTACGAGCAGTACTTC. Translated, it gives CASSLLYEQYF.

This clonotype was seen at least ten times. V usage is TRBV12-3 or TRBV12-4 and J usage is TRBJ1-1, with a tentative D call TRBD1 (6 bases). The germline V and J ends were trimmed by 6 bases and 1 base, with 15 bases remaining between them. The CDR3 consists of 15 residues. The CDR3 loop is CASRSLQGPNTEAFF. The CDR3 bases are TGTGCCAGCAGATCCTTACAGGGCCCGAACACTGAAGCTTTCTTT.

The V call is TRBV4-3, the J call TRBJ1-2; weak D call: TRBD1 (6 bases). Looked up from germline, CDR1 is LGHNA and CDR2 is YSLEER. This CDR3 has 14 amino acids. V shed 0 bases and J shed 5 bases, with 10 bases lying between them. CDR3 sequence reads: CASSQDAGTYGYTF. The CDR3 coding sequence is TGCGCCAGCAGCCAAGACGCAGGGACATATGGCTACACCTTC.

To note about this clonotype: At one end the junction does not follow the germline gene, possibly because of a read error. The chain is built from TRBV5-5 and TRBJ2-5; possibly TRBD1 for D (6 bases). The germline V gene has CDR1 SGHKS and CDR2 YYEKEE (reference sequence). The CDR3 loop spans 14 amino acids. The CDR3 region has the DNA TGTACCAGCAGCTTACAGGGTTCCCAAGAGACCCAGTACTTC. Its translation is CTSSLQGSQETQYF.

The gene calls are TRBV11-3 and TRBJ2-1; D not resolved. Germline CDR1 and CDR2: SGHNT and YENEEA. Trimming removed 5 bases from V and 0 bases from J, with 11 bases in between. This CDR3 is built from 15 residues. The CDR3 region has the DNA TGTGCCAGCAGCCCAGAGACAAGCTCCTACAATGAGCAGTTCTTC. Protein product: CASSPETSSYNEQFF.

The CDR3 DNA sequence: TGTGCCAGTACTCTCGAGGCAGGAGCCGGGGAGCTGTTTTTT. Residues: CASTLEAGAGELFF. The V call is TRBV19, the J call TRBJ2-2; no reliable D call. Trimming pared 7 bases from V and 6 bases from J, leaving 15 bases between. The CDR3 spans 14 residues. The germline V gene has CDR1 LNHDA and CDR2 SQIVND (reference sequence). Combining the CDR3 with reference TRBV19 and TRBJ2-2 gives the whole variable domain DGGITQSPKYLFRKEGQNVTLSCEQNLNHDAMYWYRQDPGQGLRLIYYSQIVNDFQKGDIAEGYSVSREKKESFPLTVTSAQKNPTAFYLCASTLEAGAGELFFGEGSRLTVL.

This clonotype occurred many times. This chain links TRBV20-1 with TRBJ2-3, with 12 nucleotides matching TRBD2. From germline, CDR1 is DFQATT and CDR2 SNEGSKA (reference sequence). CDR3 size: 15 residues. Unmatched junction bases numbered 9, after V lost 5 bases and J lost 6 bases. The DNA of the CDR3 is TGCAGTGCTTCCCCGACTAGCGGGAGTTGGGATACGCAGTATTTT. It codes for CSASPTSGSWDTQYF.

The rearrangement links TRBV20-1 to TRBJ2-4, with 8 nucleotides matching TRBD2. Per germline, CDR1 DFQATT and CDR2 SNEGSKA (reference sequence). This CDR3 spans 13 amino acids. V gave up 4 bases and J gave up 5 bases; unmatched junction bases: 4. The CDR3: CSATREAENIQYF. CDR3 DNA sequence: TGCAGTGCTACGCGGGAGGCCGAAAACATTCAGTACTTC.

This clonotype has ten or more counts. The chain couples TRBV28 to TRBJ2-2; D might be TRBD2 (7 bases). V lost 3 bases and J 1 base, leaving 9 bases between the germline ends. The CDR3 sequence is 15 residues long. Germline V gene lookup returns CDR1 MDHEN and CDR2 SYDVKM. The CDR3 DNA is TGTGCCAGCAGTTTCGGGGGGCGGAACACCGGGGAGCTGTTTTTT. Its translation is CASSFGGRNTGELFF.

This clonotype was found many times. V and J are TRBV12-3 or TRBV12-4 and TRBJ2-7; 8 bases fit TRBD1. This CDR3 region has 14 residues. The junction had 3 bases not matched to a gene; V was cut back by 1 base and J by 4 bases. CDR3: CASSLGTGNYEQYF. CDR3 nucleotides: TGTGCCAGCAGTTTAGGGACAGGGAATTACGAGCAGTACTTC.

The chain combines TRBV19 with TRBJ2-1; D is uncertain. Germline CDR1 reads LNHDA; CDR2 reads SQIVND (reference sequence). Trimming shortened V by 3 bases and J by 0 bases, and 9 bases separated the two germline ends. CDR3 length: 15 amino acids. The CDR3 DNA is TGTGCCAGTAGTATCGATTCATCCTCCTACAATGAGCAGTTCTTC. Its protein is CASSIDSSSYNEQFF. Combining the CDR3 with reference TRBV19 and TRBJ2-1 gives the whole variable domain DGGITQSPKYLFRKEGQNVTLSCEQNLNHDAMYWYRQDPGQGLRLIYYSQIVNDFQKGDIAEGYSVSREKKESFPLTVTSAQKNPTAFYLCASSIDSSSYNEQFFGPGTRLTVL.

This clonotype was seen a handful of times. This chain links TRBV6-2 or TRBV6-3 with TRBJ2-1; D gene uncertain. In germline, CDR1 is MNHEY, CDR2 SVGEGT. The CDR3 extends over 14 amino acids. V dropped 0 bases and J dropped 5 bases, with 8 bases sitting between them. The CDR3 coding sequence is TGTGCCAGCAGTTACTCGCCAGAACACAATGAGCAGTTCTTC. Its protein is CASSYSPEHNEQFF.

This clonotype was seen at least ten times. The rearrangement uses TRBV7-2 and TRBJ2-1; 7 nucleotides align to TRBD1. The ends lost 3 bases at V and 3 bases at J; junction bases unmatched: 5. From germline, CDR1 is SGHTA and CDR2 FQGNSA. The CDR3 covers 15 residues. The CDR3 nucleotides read TGTGCCAGCAGCTTGGGACAGCTAAACTACAATGAGCAGTTCTTC. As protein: CASSLGQLNYNEQFF.

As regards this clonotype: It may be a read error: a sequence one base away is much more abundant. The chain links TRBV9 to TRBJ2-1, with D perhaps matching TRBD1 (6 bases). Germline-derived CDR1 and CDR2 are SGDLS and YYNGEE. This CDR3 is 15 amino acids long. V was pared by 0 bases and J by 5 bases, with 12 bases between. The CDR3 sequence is CASSVAGSGDNEQFF. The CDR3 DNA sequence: TGTGCCAGCAGCGTAGCAGGGTCAGGGGACAATGAGCAGTTCTTC.

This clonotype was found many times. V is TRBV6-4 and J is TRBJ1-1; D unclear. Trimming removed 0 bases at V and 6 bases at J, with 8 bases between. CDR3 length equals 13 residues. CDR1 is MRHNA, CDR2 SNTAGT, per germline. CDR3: CASSDSSISEAFF. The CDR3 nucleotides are TGTGCCAGCAGTGACTCTAGTATCTCTGAAGCTTTCTTT.

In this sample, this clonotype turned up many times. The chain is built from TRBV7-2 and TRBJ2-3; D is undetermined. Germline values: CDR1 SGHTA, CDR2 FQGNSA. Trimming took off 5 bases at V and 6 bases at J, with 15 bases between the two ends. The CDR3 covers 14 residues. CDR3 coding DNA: TGTGCCAGCAGCCACGGGTACGGGCGGGATACGCAGTATTTT. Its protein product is CASSHGYGRDTQYF.

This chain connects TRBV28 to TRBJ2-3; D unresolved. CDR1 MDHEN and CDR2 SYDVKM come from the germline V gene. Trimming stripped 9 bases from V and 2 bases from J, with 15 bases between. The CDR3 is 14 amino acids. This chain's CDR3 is CASSPDSLTDTQYF. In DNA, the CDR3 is TGTGCCAGTTCTCCAGATAGTCTCACAGATACGCAGTATTTT.

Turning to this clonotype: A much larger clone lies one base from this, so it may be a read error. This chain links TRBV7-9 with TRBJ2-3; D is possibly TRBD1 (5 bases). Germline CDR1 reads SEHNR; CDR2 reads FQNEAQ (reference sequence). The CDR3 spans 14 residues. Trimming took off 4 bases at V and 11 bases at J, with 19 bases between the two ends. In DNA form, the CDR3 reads TGTGCCAGCAGCTCGGGTAGACTGGGGCTCGTGCAGTATTTT. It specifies CASSSGRLGLVQYF.

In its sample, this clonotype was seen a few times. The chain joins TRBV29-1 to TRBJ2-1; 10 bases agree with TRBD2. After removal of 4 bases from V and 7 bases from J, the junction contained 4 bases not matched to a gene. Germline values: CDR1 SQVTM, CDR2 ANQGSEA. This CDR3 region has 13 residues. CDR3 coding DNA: TGCAGCGTTGCCCAGCGGGAGGGGAATGAGCAGTTCTTC. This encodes CSVAQREGNEQFF.

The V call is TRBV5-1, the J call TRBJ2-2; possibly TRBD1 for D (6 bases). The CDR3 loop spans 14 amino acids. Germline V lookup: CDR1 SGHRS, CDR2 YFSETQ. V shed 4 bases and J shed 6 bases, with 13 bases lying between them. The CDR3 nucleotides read TGCGCCAGCAGCGGGCAGGGGTTCTCCGGGGAGCTGTTTTTT. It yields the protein CASSGQGFSGELFF.

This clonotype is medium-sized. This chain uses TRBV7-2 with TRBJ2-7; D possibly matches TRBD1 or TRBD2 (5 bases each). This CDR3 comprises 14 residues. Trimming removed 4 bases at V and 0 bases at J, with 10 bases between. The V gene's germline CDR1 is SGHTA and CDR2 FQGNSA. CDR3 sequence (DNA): TGTGCCAGCAGCTCCCGGGACGGCTCCTACGAGCAGTACTTC. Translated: CASSSRDGSYEQYF.

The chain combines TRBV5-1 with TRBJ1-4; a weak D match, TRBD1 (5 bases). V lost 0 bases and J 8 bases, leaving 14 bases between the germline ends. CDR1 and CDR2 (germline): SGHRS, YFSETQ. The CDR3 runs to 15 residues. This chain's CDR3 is CASSLDGAPQEKLFF. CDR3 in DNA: TGCGCCAGCAGCTTGGATGGGGCCCCACAAGAAAAACTGTTTTTT.

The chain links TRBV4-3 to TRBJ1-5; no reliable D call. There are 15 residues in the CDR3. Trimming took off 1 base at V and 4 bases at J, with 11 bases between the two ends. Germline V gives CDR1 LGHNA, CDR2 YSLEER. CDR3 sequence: CASSQGASWNQPQHF. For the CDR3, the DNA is TGCGCCAGCAGCCAAGGCGCAAGTTGGAATCAGCCCCAGCATTTT.

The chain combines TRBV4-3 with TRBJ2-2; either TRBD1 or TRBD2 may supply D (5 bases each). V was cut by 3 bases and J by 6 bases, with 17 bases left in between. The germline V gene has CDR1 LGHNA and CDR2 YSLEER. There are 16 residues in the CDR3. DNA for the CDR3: TGCGCCAGCAGCCATCCATCGGGGCAGGACGCCGGGGAGCTGTTTTTT. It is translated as CASSHPSGQDAGELFF.

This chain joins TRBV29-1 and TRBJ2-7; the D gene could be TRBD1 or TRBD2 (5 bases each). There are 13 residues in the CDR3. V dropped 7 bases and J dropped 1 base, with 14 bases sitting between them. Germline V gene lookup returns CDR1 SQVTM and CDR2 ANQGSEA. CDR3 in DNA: TGCAGCGCTCGGGACCGTCGTTCCTACGAGCAGTACTTC. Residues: CSARDRRSYEQYF.

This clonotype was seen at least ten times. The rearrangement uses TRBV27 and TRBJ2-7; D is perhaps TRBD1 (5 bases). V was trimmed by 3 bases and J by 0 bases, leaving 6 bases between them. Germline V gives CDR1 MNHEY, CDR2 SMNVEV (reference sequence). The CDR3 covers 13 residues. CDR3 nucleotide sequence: TGTGCCAGCAGTTTTGGGGCCTCCTACGAGCAGTACTTC. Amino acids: CASSFGASYEQYF.

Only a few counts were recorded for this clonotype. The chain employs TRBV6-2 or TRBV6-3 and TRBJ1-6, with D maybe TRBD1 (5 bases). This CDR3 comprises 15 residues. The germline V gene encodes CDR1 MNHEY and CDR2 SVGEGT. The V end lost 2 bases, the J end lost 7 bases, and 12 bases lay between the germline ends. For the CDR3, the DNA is TGTGCCAGCAGTTACAGCAGGGTGGAGAATTCACCCCTCCACTTT. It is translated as CASSYSRVENSPLHF.

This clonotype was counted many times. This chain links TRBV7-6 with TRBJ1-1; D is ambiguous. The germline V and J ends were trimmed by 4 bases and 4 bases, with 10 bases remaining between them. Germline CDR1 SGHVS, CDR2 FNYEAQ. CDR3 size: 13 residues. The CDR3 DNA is TGTGCCAGCAGCTCCTTCTTGGCCACTGAAGCTTTCTTT. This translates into CASSSFLATEAFF.